The entry below gives a single T cell receptor beta chain sequence along with its context. The antigen remains undetermined. The CDR3 runs 15 residues. Germline V gene data show CDR1 as DFQATT and CDR2 as SNEGSKA (reference sequence). This sample is part of a study of blood T cells in healthy people across ages. Findings and caveats of the study: The unsorted PBMCs prevented any conclusive comparison of naive versus antigen-experienced cells.

Alongside a J-beta primer mix, a sample-barcoded 5' primer served in a second PCR lasting about 6 to 12 cycles. TCRdb recomputed calls from the 5' RACE reads with MiXCR, one row per CDR3 protein. The table records some 760,000 distinct CDR3 sequences, more than 20% of them present only once. The same sample was also studied in work on T cells of mothers and their children.

The receptor comes from a boy younger than 18 in good health. The chain has TRBV20-1 and TRBJ2-5; tentatively, D is TRBD2 (5 bases). The J call is doubtful: the DNA matches TRBJ2-1 better. Sequencing was carried out using blood. This chain's CDR3 is CSAPLAGTVYNEQFF. The CDR3 DNA reads as TGCAGTGCTCCTTTGGCGGGTACGGTCTACAATGAGCAGTTCTTC.